The sequence of this TCR beta chain was determined in a study of CD8 T cells in Susac syndrome. Random hexamers primed reverse transcription of about 0.45 to 1 ug RNA. immunoSEQ multiplex PCR amplified TCR beta CDR3 across 54 Vbeta, 13 Jbeta. TCRdb used MiXCR to reprocess the immunoSEQ multiplex PCR reads, holding one entry per CDR3 protein. Here the sample spans a few hundred thousand distinct CDR3 sequences, about 95% being singletons. CD8+ and CD4+ blood T cells underwent TCR beta sequencing. The multiple sclerosis controls comprised treatment-naive patients whose relapsing-remitting disease was stable or active. TEMRA cells were FACS-enriched and CD8+ and CD4+ T cells negatively isolated. This sequence was found in a human donor with multiple sclerosis. Sequencing used CD4+ T cells from PBMCs.

DNA for the CDR3: TGCAGTGCTAGAGACCCGGGAAACCAAGAGACCCAGTACTTC. It codes for CSARDPGNQETQYF. The gene calls are TRBV20-1 and TRBJ2-5, with a possible D match to TRBD2 (5 bases). The germline V and J ends were trimmed by 0 bases and 0 bases, with 8 bases remaining between them. The CDR3 spans 14 residues. Germline V CDR1 and CDR2: DFQATT, SNEGSKA (reference sequence).